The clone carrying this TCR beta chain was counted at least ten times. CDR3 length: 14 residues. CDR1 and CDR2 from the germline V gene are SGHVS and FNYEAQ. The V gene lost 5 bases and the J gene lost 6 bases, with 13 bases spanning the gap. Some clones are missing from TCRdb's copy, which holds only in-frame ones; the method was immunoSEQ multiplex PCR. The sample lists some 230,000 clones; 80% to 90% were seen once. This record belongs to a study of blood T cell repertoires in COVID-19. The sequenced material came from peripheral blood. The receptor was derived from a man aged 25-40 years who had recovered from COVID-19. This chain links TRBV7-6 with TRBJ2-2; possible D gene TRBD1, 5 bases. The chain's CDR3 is CASSVMTDAGELFF. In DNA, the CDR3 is TGTGCCAGCAGCGTAATGACAGACGCCGGGGAGCTGTTTTTT.